This TCR beta chain was sequenced in a study of T cells in localized non-small cell lung cancer. The study's findings and limits: Uninvolved neighboring lung showed the greatest T cell clonality, exceeding tumor. Paired adjacent lung recovered a median about 60 of the top 100 tumor clones. A raised T cell density in blood coincided with lengthier overall survival.

The V and J ends lost 5 bases and 2 bases, in that order; junction bases with no gene match: 7. In germline, CDR1 is LNHDA, CDR2 SQIVND (reference sequence). CDR3 length equals 16 residues. Assay: immunoSEQ multiplex PCR; the TCRdb copy retains only in-frame clones and omits some. Of roughly 16,000 clones listed, over 75% are singletons. Comment on this clone: Its antigen is unknown.

The J gene is TRBJ2-3, the V gene TRBV19; 10 bases align to TRBD2. The sample consisted of peripheral blood, taken before any cancer treatment. This TCR derives from a female donor aged 60 or older with stage III squamous cell lung carcinoma. The CDR3: CASSWGLAGDTDTQYF. Here the CDR3 DNA reads TGTGCCAGTAGTTGGGGCCTAGCGGGAGACACAGATACGCAGTATTTT.